Presented here are 15 T cell receptor beta chains from one specimen sequenced in a study of T cell changes during pregnancy in multiple sclerosis. Produced via immunoSEQ multiplex PCR; TCRdb's table is partial and in-frame only. Of about 36,000 clones listed, 88% are singletons. Material: CD4+ T cells from peripheral blood mononuclear cells, obtained in the first trimester of pregnancy. The source of these receptors is a female donor with multiple sclerosis, enrolled in a pregnancy study.

The chain employs TRBV6-1 and TRBJ1-4; 8 bases are shared with TRBD1. Germline V gives CDR1 MNHNS, CDR2 SASEGT. The V gene end was trimmed by 4 bases and the J gene end by 1 base; junction bases not matched to a gene: 11. The CDR3 consists of 18 residues. The CDR3 nucleotides read TGTGCCAGCAGTGCGGGCATCAGGGGGCGAATAACTAATGAAAAACTGTTTTTT. It is translated as CASSAGIRGRITNEKLFF.

This rearrangement joins TRBV9 to TRBJ1-3, with TRBD1 matching over 7 bases. The J segment lost 0 bases and the V segment lost 4 bases, leaving 7 bases of the junction unmatched. CDR1 is SGDLS and CDR2 is YYNGEE in the germline V gene. CDR3 length: 16 residues. Here the CDR3 reads CASSFGQAYSGNTIYF. The CDR3 DNA reads as TGTGCCAGCAGCTTCGGACAGGCGTACTCTGGAAACACCATATATTTT. Together with reference TRBV9 and TRBJ1-3, the CDR3 gives the full variable domain: DSGVTQTPKHLITATGQRVTLRCSPRSGDLSVYWYQQSLDQGLQFLIQYYNGEERAKGNILERFSAQQFPDLHSELNLSSLELGDSALYFCASSFGQAYSGNTIYFGEGSWLTVV.

This clone appeared a few times. The genes are TRBV6-1 and TRBJ1-6; TRBD1 matches at 8 bases. The CDR3 spans 13 residues. The V gene's germline CDR1 is MNHNS and CDR2 SASEGT. The trim removed 6 bases at V and 12 bases at J, leaving 7 bases unmatched. Here the CDR3 reads CASRTDRGEPLHF. In nucleotides, the CDR3 is TGTGCCAGCAGGACCGACAGGGGAGAACCCCTCCACTTT.

This clone qualifies as medium-sized. The chain couples TRBV7-6 to TRBJ2-2; TRBD2 matches at 14 bases. Germline loops: CDR1 SGHVS, CDR2 FNYEAQ. Trimming at V came to 5 bases and at J to 10 bases, leaving 6 bases not matched to a gene. The CDR3 consists of 15 residues. The CDR3 DNA sequence: TGTGCCAGCAGCATGGGGACTAGCGGGAGTTCGGAGCTGTTTTTT. Protein: CASSMGTSGSSELFF. The variable domain in full, with the rest retrieved from reference TRBV7-6 and TRBJ2-2, is GAGVSQSPRYKVTKRGQDVALRCDPISGHVSLYWYRQALGQGPEFLTYFNYEAQQDKSGLPNDRFSAERPEGSISTLTIQRTEQRDSAMYRCASSMGTSGSSELFFGEGSRLTVL.

J is TRBJ1-1 and V is TRBV11-1; 7 bases align to TRBD1. Germline lookup yields CDR1 SGHAT and CDR2 FQDESV (reference sequence). Trimming removed 0 bases from V and 6 bases from J; junction bases left unmatched: 1. This CDR3 has 13 residues. The CDR3 protein is CASSLAGTAEAFF. The CDR3 bases are TGTGCCAGCAGCTTAGCGGGGACAGCTGAAGCTTTCTTT.

This rearrangement joins TRBV9 to TRBJ2-5; 7 bases are a match to TRBD2. The V and J ends lost 3 bases and 4 bases, in that order; junction bases with no gene match: 6. CDR1 is SGDLS and CDR2 is YYNGEE in the germline V gene. CDR3 length: 14 residues. DNA of the CDR3: TGTGCCAGCAGCGCGGAGACTAGCTCAGAGACCCAGTACTTC. Its translation is CASSAETSSETQYF.

This clone is a singleton in its sample. The chain uses TRBV2 and TRBJ2-1; 10 bases agree with TRBD2. V was clipped by 6 bases and J by 5 bases; unmatched bases: 16. The germline V gene encodes CDR1 SNHLY and CDR2 FYNNEI. The CDR3 totals 18 residues. CDR3 in DNA: TGTGCCAGCAGGTCGAGCGGGGGGGGAACTCCGAGCCACAATGAGCAGTTCTTC. As protein: CASRSSGGGTPSHNEQFF.

The V gene is TRBV7-2, the J gene TRBJ1-2, with TRBD1 as a possible D gene (5 bases). CDR3 length: 19 amino acids. The V gene lost 1 base and the J gene lost 1 base, with 22 bases spanning the gap. Germline CDR1 reads SGHTA; CDR2 reads FQGNSA. The CDR3 DNA is TGTGCCAGCAGCTTAGGGGCCGGTTTAACAGGAGATCTTAACTATGGCTACACCTTC. Translated: CASSLGAGLTGDLNYGYTF.

The V and J genes are TRBV5-1 and TRBJ1-5; no definite D call. Per the germline V gene, CDR1 is SGHRS and CDR2 is YFSETQ. Trimming pared 4 bases from V and 7 bases from J, leaving 18 bases between. This CDR3 is built from 15 residues. The CDR3 coding sequence is TGCGCCAGCAGCCCCAACGGGGATTTGGGACAGCCCCAGCATTTT. Its translation: CASSPNGDLGQPQHF.

The CDR3: CASSLSPGVYGYTF. CDR3 in DNA: TGTGCCAGCAGCTTATCTCCAGGGGTCTATGGCTACACCTTC. The rearrangement links TRBV7-2 to TRBJ1-2; tentatively, D is TRBD1 (6 bases). CDR1 is SGHTA, CDR2 FQGNSA, per germline. V was pared by 2 bases and J by 4 bases, with 11 bases between. CDR3 length: 14 residues.

The gene calls are TRBV7-2 and TRBJ2-2; D is unclear. The ends were cut back, 3 bases at V and 7 bases at J, with 6 bases in the middle. This CDR3 is built from 12 residues. Germline assignment: CDR1 SGHTA and CDR2 FQGNSA. The DNA for the CDR3 is TGTGCCAGCAGCTTTAATTTCGGGGAGCTGTTTTTT. Its translation: CASSFNFGELFF.

This chain links TRBV7-3 with TRBJ1-1; D is ambiguous. The CDR3 is 13 residues long. The V gene lost 3 bases and the J gene lost 0 bases, with 5 bases spanning the gap. Germline loops: CDR1 SGHTA, CDR2 FQGTGA. The DNA of the CDR3 is TGTGCCAGCAGCTTCAACATGAACACTGAAGCTTTCTTT. Translating gives CASSFNMNTEAFF.

This clone showed up just once. The chain uses TRBV6-5 and TRBJ2-7; a possible D gene is TRBD2 (5 bases). The CDR3 sequence is 15 residues long. Germline CDR1 MNHEY, CDR2 SVGAGI. V shed 0 bases and J shed 5 bases, with 14 bases lying between them. For the CDR3, the DNA is TGTGCCAGCAGTTACTCGGCTAGTCTCGGGGACGAGCAGTACTTC. Translating gives CASSYSASLGDEQYF.

The chain has TRBV5-1 and TRBJ1-1, with 7 nucleotides matching TRBD1. The J segment lost 0 bases and the V segment lost 0 bases, leaving 5 bases of the junction unmatched. The CDR3 spans 16 residues. Looked up from germline, CDR1 is SGHRS and CDR2 is YFSETQ. Here the CDR3 reads CASSLGQGGLNTEAFF. The CDR3 DNA follows: TGCGCCAGCAGCTTGGGGCAGGGGGGTTTGAACACTGAAGCTTTCTTT.

The CDR3 DNA is TGTGCCAGCAGCCCCCGTCGAGAGAACACTGAAGCTTTCTTT. It codes for CASSPRRENTEAFF. This sequence joins TRBV9 and TRBJ1-1; D gene unclear. Germline loops: CDR1 SGDLS, CDR2 YYNGEE. V dropped 4 bases and J dropped 1 base, with 11 bases sitting between them. The length of the CDR3 is 14 residues.